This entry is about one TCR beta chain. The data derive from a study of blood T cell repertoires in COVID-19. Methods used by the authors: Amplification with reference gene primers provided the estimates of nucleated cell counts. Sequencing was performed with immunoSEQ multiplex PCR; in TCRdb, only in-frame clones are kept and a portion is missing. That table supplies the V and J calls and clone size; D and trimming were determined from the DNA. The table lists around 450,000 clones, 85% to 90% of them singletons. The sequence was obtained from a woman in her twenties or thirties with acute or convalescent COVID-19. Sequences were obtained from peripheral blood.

CDR3 nucleotides: TGCGCCAGCGGCGCCGCGGGAAGGGGGCTGGACGAGCAGTACTTC. Translation: CASGAAGRGLDEQYF. The rearrangement uses TRBV5-1 and TRBJ2-7; tentative D call: TRBD1 (7 bases). V lost 7 bases and J 5 bases, leaving 22 bases between the germline ends. The germline gives CDR1 SGHRS, CDR2 YFSETQ. CDR3 length: 15 residues.